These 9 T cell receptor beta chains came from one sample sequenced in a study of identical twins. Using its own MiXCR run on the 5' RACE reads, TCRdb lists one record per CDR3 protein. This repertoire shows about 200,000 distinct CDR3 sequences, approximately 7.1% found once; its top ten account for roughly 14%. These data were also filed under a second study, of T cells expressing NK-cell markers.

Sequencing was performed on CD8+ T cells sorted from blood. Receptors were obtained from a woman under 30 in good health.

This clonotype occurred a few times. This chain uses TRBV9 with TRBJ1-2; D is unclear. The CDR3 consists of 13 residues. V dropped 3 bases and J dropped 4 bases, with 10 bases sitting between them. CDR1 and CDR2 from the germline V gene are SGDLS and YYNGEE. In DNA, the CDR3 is TGTGCCAGCAGCGACGCGGCACCCTATGGCTACACCTTC. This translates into CASSDAAPYGYTF.

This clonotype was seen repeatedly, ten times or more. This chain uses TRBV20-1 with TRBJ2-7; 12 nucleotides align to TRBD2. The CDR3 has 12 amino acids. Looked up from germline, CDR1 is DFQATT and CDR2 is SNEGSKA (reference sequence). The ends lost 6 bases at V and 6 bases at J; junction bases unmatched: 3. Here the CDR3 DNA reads TGCAGTGCCCCGGGACTAGCGGGCGAGCAGTACTTC. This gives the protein CSAPGLAGEQYF.

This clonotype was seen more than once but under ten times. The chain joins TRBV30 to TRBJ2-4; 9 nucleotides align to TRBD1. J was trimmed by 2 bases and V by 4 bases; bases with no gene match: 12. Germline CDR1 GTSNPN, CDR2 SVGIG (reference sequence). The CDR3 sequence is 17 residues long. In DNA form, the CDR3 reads TGTGCCTGGATCCCCTCATCCGGGACAGGGTCCAAAAACATTCAGTACTTC. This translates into CAWIPSSGTGSKNIQYF.

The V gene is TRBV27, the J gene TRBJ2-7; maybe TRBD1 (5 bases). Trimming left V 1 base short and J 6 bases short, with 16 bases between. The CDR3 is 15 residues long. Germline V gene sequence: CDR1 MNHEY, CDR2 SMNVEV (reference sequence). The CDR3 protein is CASSLFSQGIREQYF. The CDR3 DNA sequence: TGTGCCAGCAGTTTATTCTCCCAGGGAATCCGCGAGCAGTACTTC.

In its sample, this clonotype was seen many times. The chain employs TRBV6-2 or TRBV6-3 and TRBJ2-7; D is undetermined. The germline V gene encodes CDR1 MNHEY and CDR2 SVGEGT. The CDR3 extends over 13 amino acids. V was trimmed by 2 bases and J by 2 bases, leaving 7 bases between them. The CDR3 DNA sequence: TGTGCCAGCAGTTACCCCCGGGCCTACGAGCAGTACTTC. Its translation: CASSYPRAYEQYF.

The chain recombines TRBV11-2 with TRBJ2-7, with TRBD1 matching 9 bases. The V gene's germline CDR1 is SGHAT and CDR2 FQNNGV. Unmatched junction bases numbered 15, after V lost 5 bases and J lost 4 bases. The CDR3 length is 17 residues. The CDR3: CASSPGTGRIWAYEQYF. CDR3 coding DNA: TGTGCCAGCAGCCCCGGGACAGGGAGGATATGGGCGTACGAGCAGTACTTC.

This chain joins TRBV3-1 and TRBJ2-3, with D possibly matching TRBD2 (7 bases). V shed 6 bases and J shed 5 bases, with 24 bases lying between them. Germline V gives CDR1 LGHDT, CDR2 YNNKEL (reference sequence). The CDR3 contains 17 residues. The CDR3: CASRPLLGGGEQDTQYF. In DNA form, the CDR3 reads TGTGCCAGCAGACCACTTTTAGGGGGGGGCGAGCAAGATACGCAGTATTTT.

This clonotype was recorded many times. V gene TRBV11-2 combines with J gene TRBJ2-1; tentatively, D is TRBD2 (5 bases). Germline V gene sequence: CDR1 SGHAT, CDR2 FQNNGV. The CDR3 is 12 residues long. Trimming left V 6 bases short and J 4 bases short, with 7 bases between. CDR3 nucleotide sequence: TGTGCCAGCAGACCGGGATACAATGAGCAGTTCTTC. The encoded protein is CASRPGYNEQFF.

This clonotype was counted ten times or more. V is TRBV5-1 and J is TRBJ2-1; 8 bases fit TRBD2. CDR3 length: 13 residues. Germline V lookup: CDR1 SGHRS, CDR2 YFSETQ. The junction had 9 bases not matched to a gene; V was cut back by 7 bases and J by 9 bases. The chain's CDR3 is CASLGLDWSEQFF. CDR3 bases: TGCGCCAGCCTGGGACTAGATTGGAGTGAGCAGTTCTTC. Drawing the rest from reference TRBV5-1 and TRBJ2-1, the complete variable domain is KAGVTQTPRYLIKTRGQQVTLSCSPISGHRSVSWYQQTPGQGLQFLFEYFSETQRNKGNFPGRFSGRQFSNSRSEMNVSTLELGDSALYLCASLGLDWSEQFFGPGTRLTVL.